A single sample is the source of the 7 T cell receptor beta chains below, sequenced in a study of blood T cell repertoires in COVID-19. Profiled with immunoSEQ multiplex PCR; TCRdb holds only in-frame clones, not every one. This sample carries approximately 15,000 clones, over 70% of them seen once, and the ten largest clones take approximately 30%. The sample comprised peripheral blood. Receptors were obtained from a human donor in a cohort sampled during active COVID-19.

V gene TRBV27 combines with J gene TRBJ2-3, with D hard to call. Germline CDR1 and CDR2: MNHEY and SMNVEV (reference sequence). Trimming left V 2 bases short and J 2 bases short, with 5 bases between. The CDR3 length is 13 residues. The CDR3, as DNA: TGTGCCAGCAGTTTAACACACACAGATACGCAGTATTTT. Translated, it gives CASSLTHTDTQYF.

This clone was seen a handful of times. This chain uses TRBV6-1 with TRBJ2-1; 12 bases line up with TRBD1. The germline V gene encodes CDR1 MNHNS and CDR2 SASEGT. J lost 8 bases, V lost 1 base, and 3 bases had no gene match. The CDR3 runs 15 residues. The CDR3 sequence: CASSEDGTGGDEQFF. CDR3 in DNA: TGTGCCAGCAGTGAAGATGGGACAGGGGGCGATGAGCAGTTCTTC.

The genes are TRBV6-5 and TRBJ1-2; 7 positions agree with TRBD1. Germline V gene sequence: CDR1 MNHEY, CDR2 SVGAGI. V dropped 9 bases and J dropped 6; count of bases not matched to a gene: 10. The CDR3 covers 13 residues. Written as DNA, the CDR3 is TGTGCCAGTTCCGGACAGGTCCTGCATGGCTACACCTTC. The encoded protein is CASSGQVLHGYTF.

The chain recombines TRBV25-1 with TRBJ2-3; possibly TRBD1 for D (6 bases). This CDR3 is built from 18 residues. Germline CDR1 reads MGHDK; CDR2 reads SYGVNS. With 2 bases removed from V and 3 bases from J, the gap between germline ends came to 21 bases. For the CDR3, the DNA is TGTGCCAGCAGTGAAGACTTCTCTCCGGATAGGGGGACAGATACGCAGTATTTT. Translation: CASSEDFSPDRGTDTQYF.

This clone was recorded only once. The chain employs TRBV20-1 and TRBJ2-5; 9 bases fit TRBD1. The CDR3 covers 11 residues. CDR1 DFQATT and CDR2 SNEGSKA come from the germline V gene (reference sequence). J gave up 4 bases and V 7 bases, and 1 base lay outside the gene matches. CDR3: CSVDRGETQYF. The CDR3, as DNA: TGCAGTGTGGACAGGGGAGAGACCCAGTACTTC.

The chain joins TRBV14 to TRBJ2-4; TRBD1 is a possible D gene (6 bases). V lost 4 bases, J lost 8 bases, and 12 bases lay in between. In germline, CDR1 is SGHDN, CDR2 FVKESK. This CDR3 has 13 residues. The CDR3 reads CASSLVQGYIQYF. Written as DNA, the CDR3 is TGTGCCAGCAGCCTAGTACAGGGTTACATTCAGTACTTC.

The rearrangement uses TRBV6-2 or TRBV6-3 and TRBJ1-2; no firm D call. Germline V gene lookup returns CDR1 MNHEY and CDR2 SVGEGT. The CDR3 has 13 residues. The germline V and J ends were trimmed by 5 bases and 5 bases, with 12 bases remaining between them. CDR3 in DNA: TGTGCCAGCAGTCCATCCAGGATTTATGGCTACACCTTC. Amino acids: CASSPSRIYGYTF.